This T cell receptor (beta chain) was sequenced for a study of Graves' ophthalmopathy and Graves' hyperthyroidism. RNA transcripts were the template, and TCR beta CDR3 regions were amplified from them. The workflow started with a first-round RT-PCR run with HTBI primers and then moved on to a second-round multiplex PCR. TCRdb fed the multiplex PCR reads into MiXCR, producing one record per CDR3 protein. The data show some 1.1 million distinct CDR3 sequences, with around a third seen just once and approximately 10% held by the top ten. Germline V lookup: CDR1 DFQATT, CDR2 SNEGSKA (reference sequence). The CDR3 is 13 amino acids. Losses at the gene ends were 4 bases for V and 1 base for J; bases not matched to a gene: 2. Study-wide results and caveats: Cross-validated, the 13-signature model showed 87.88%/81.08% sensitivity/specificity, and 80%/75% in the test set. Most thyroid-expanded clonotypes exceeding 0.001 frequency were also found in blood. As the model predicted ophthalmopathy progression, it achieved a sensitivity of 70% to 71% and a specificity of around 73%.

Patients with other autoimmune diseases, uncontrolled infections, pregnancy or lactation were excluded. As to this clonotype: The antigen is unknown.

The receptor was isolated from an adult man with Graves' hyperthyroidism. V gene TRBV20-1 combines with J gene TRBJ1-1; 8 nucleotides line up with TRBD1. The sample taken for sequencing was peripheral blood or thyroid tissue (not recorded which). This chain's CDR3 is CSATTGENTEAFF. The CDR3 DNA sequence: TGCAGTGCTACGACAGGGGAGAACACTGAAGCTTTCTTT.